Below are 22 T cell receptor beta chains sequenced from a single sample in a study of T cells in Graves' hyperthyroidism and ophthalmopathy. The source material, RNA transcripts, was used to amplify TCR beta CDR3 regions. When the TCR CDR3 underwent first-round RT-PCR, the HTBI primer set was used. Each CDR3 protein gets one entry after TCRdb re-called the multiplex PCR reads with MiXCR. The sample includes over 350,000 distinct CDR3 sequences, roughly 14% of them seen just once. What was sequenced was blood. All receptors come from a man aged 18 to 29 with Graves' ophthalmopathy.

This clonotype was seen at least ten times. The chain joins TRBV28 to TRBJ1-5; D might be TRBD1 (6 bases). The CDR3 has 14 residues. V lost 6 bases and J lost 5, with 14 bases in between. Germline V gene lookup returns CDR1 MDHEN and CDR2 SYDVKM. The CDR3 reads CASRVYREDQPQHF. As DNA, the CDR3 is TGTGCCAGCAGGGTCTACAGGGAAGATCAGCCCCAGCATTTT.

This clonotype was recorded many times. This chain joins TRBV18 and TRBJ2-1; TRBD1 agrees at 10 bases. Germline CDR1 and CDR2: KGHSH and LQKENI. Trimming at V came to 3 bases and at J to 5 bases, leaving 10 bases not matched to a gene. This CDR3 is built from 17 residues. The CDR3 nucleotides read TGTGCCAGCTCACCCCCTGTGGGGGACAGGGGTAACAATGAGCAGTTCTTC. Residues: CASSPPVGDRGNNEQFF.

The chain couples TRBV11-2 to TRBJ2-7; 12 nucleotides agree with TRBD2. The germline V gene has CDR1 SGHAT and CDR2 FQNNGV. This CDR3 is 19 amino acids long. V shed 3 bases, J shed 0 bases, and the junction held 12 bases outside the gene matches. DNA for the CDR3: TGTGCCAGCAGCTTCGGCGGTCTAGCGGGAGGGAGTAGCTCCTACGAGCAGTACTTC. This gives the protein CASSFGGLAGGSSSYEQYF.

The rearrangement uses TRBV18 and TRBJ2-5, with 7 nucleotides matching TRBD1. V dropped 0 bases and J dropped 5; count of bases not matched to a gene: 9. The CDR3 covers 16 residues. Per germline, CDR1 KGHSH and CDR2 LQKENI. The CDR3 loop is CASSPPLLTGVETQYF. CDR3 nucleotide sequence: TGTGCCAGCTCACCACCGCTGTTAACAGGGGTTGAGACCCAGTACTTC.

This clonotype was found many times. The chain employs TRBV7-9 and TRBJ2-7; 10 bases agree with TRBD1. V trimming: 5 bases; J trimming: 2 bases; junction bases outside the gene matches: 9. CDR1 and CDR2 from the germline V gene are SEHNR and FQNEAQ (reference sequence). The CDR3 totals 16 residues. CDR3 nucleotide sequence: TGTGCCAGCAGCCCCCCGGGGACAGGGGAGACCTACGAGCAGTACTTC. Translating gives CASSPPGTGETYEQYF.

This clonotype was counted only a few times. This chain joins TRBV28 and TRBJ1-6; 10 nucleotides align to TRBD1. This CDR3 has 15 amino acids. Trimming removed 6 bases from V and 7 bases from J; junction bases left unmatched: 6. The germline gives CDR1 MDHEN, CDR2 SYDVKM. The CDR3 DNA reads TGTGCCAGCAGCTCCCGACAGGGGGCGAATTCACCCCTCCACTTT. Protein sequence: CASSSRQGANSPLHF.

This clonotype was found many times. This rearrangement joins TRBV18 to TRBJ1-1, with D maybe TRBD1 (5 bases). The CDR3 is 14 amino acids. Trimming cost V 3 bases and J 4 bases, with 12 bases left between them. Germline V gives CDR1 KGHSH, CDR2 LQKENI. For the CDR3, the DNA is TGTGCCAGCTCACCTAGGGACGGTAGCACTGAAGCTTTCTTT. Its protein product is CASSPRDGSTEAFF.

This clonotype has ten or more counts. The CDR3 here is CASSPLDRANYGYTF. The CDR3 nucleotides read TGTGCCAGCAGCCCCTTAGACAGAGCTAACTATGGCTACACCTTC. The chain combines TRBV7-9 with TRBJ1-2, with D possibly TRBD1 on 5 matching bases. V dropped 5 bases and J dropped 0 bases, with 13 bases sitting between them. There are 15 residues in the CDR3. CDR1 is SEHNR and CDR2 is FQNEAQ in the germline V gene (reference sequence).

This clonotype appeared many times. This chain links TRBV11-2 with TRBJ2-5; 8 bases are a match to TRBD2. The CDR3 totals 15 residues. Germline-derived CDR1 and CDR2 are SGHAT and FQNNGV. V was clipped by 5 bases and J by 4 bases; unmatched bases: 9. The CDR3 is CASSGRGSGVETQYF. In DNA, the CDR3 is TGTGCCAGCAGCGGCCGGGGTAGCGGGGTAGAGACCCAGTACTTC.

The rearrangement joins TRBV5-8 to TRBJ2-1; TRBD2 aligns across 11 bases. In germline, CDR1 is SGHTS, CDR2 YDEGEE. V lost 4 bases and J lost 0; bases outside the gene matches: 12. The length of the CDR3 is 19 residues. The CDR3 coding sequence is TGTGCCAGCAGCCCCGGGACTAGCGGCTTCCGACACTCCTACAATGAGCAGTTCTTC. This codes for CASSPGTSGFRHSYNEQFF.

This clonotype occurred many times. V gene TRBV20-1 combines with J gene TRBJ2-7, with TRBD1 as a possible D gene (5 bases). CDR3 length: 15 amino acids. Between the trimmed V and J ends, which lost 5 bases and 3 bases, there was a span of 20 bases. CDR1 DFQATT and CDR2 SNEGSKA come from the germline V gene (reference sequence). CDR3 sequence (DNA): TGCAGTGCTTCCCCTGGGGCGGTTATTGGCTACGAGCAGTACTTC. This encodes CSASPGAVIGYEQYF.

The chain links TRBV3-1 to TRBJ1-6; D is unclear. CDR3 length equals 12 residues. Trimming removed 1 base at V and 14 bases at J, with 9 bases between. CDR1 and CDR2 (germline): LGHDT, YNNKEL (reference sequence). The CDR3 DNA follows: TGTGCCAGCAGCCAAGTTGGGAGGTCCCTCCACTTT. Residues: CASSQVGRSLHF.

Ten or more counts support this clonotype. V and J are TRBV20-1 and TRBJ2-7; no clear D gene. Trimming cost V 5 bases and J 3 bases, with 11 bases left between them. Germline assignment: CDR1 DFQATT and CDR2 SNEGSKA (reference sequence). The CDR3 has 12 residues. The CDR3 reads CSAPFSLYEQYF. CDR3 nucleotides: TGCAGTGCTCCATTCAGCCTCTACGAGCAGTACTTC.

This clonotype was counted ten times or more. This chain links TRBV10-3 with TRBJ2-1, with TRBD2 matching over 10 bases. Per germline, CDR1 ENHRY and CDR2 SYGVKD. This CDR3 is 16 amino acids long. Trimming at V came to 7 bases and at J to 5 bases, leaving 11 bases not matched to a gene. The CDR3 loop is CAINAGRTSGNNEQFF. The CDR3 DNA sequence: TGTGCCATCAATGCCGGTAGGACTAGCGGAAACAATGAGCAGTTCTTC.

This clonotype has at least ten counts. The J gene is TRBJ1-2, the V gene TRBV5-1; perhaps TRBD1 as D (5 bases). The CDR3 totals 14 residues. The germline V and J ends were trimmed by 0 bases and 6 bases, with 12 bases remaining between them. CDR1 and CDR2 from the germline V gene are SGHRS and YFSETQ. The CDR3 here is CASSLEPGWDGYTF. DNA of the CDR3: TGCGCCAGCAGCTTGGAGCCAGGGTGGGATGGCTACACCTTC.

V is TRBV11-2 and J is TRBJ1-6, with a weak D call TRBD1 (5 bases). The V end was cut by 4 bases, the J end by 9 bases, with 19 bases between. The CDR3 consists of 16 residues. From germline, CDR1 is SGHAT and CDR2 FQNNGV. The CDR3 DNA sequence: TGTGCCAGCAGCTCCACACAGACAGTACTCCGTTCACCCCTCCACTTT. Amino acid sequence: CASSSTQTVLRSPLHF.

This clonotype was counted ten times or more. The rearrangement uses TRBV20-1 and TRBJ2-7; 9 bases map to TRBD1. Trimming removed 5 bases from V and 3 bases from J; junction bases left unmatched: 14. Germline V gene sequence: CDR1 DFQATT, CDR2 SNEGSKA (reference sequence). The CDR3 runs 16 residues. The CDR3 bases are TGCAGTGCTGACCCCGGGACAGGGCCCCTAGGCTACGAGCAGTACTTC. This sequence encodes CSADPGTGPLGYEQYF.

The gene calls are TRBV24-1 and TRBJ2-1; perhaps D is TRBD1 or TRBD2 (6 bases each). Trimming pared 4 bases from V and 7 bases from J, leaving 19 bases between. The CDR3 extends over 16 amino acids. From germline, CDR1 is KGHDR and CDR2 SFDVKD. DNA for the CDR3: TGTGCCACCAGTGACCCGGGGATGGGGGGCGGGAATGAGCAGTTCTTC. As protein: CATSDPGMGGGNEQFF.

This clonotype was seen at least ten times. The V gene is TRBV9, the J gene TRBJ2-3, with D possibly called TRBD1 or TRBD2 (5 bases each). Per germline, CDR1 SGDLS and CDR2 YYNGEE. V lost 4 bases to trimming and J lost 3 bases, with 15 bases between them. The CDR3 totals 15 residues. CDR3 sequence (DNA): TGTGCCAGCAGCCTCGACTGGGGGTGGACAGATACGCAGTATTTT. It encodes CASSLDWGWTDTQYF.

This clonotype was seen at least ten times. The chain couples TRBV11-3 to TRBJ2-2; 8 bases are shared with TRBD1. The germline V gene has CDR1 SGHNT and CDR2 YENEEA. The CDR3 is 15 amino acids. V trimming: 2 bases; J trimming: 5 bases; junction bases outside the gene matches: 4. CDR3 in amino acids: CASSLQGAETGELFF. CDR3 nucleotide sequence: TGTGCCAGCAGCTTACAGGGGGCCGAAACCGGGGAGCTGTTTTTT.

This clonotype turned up a few times. The rearrangement joins TRBV2 to TRBJ2-3; 13 bases line up with TRBD2. The CDR3 extends over 14 amino acids. The germline gives CDR1 SNHLY, CDR2 FYNNEI. V lost 10 bases to trimming and J lost 4 bases; unmatched junction nucleotides: 5. In nucleotides, the CDR3 is TGTGCCACAACTAGCGGGGGGGCCGCAGATACGCAGTATTTT. Protein: CATTSGGAADTQYF. Full variable domain (rest looked up from reference TRBV2 and TRBJ2-3): EPEVTQTPSHQVTQMGQEVILRCVPISNHLYFYWYRQILGQKVEFLVSFYNNEISEKSEIFDDQFSVERPDGSNFTLKIRSTKLEDSAMYFCATTSGGAADTQYFGPGTRLTVL.

In this sample, this clonotype turned up many times. CDR3 in amino acids: CASRIQGIEILSGRYGYTF. CDR3 nucleotides: TGTGCCAGCAGAATTCAGGGGATTGAAATCCTGTCTGGGAGATATGGCTACACCTTC. The V gene is TRBV6-1, the J gene TRBJ1-2; TRBD1 might be the D (6 bases). The CDR3 has 19 residues. CDR1 is MNHNS and CDR2 is SASEGT in the germline V gene. Trimming took 6 bases from V and 5 from J, leaving 31 bases between them.